The 20 T cell receptor beta chains presented below share a single source sample, sequenced in a study of blood T cell repertoires in COVID-19. Sequencing used immunoSEQ multiplex PCR; TCRdb keeps in-frame clones, though not all of them. The profile shows 60,000 to 80,000 clones, more than 85% of them singletons. The material sequenced was peripheral blood. All receptors come from a man aged 65 to 79 with acute or convalescent COVID-19.

This clone was found once. V is TRBV4-1 and J is TRBJ2-5; D gene uncertain. The CDR3 sequence is 14 residues long. Trimming cost V 1 base and J 4 bases, with 10 bases left between them. Germline CDR1 MGHRA, CDR2 YSYEKL. Written as DNA, the CDR3 is TGCGCCAGCAGCCAAGCCCCTACCGGAGAGACCCAGTACTTC. This gives the protein CASSQAPTGETQYF.

The V gene is TRBV10-3, the J gene TRBJ2-3, with 10 bases fitting TRBD1. The CDR3 sequence is 16 residues long. V trimming: 8 bases; J trimming: 2 bases; junction bases outside the gene matches: 10. Germline CDR1 reads ENHRY; CDR2 reads SYGVKD. The CDR3 DNA reads as TGTGCCATCGGTTTGAGGACAGGGGGTCCCACAGATACGCAGTATTTT. Translated: CAIGLRTGGPTDTQYF.

This clone was picked up one time. This chain joins TRBV28 and TRBJ2-5; 9 bases are a match to TRBD2. This CDR3 contains 14 residues. Germline CDR1 and CDR2: MDHEN and SYDVKM. V trimming: 11 bases; J trimming: 0 bases; junction bases outside the gene matches: 7. The CDR3 reads CASLSGGYQETQYF. CDR3 sequence (DNA): TGTGCCTCCTTAAGCGGGGGGTACCAAGAGACCCAGTACTTC.

The rearrangement links TRBV7-9 to TRBJ1-2, with a weak D call TRBD1 (6 bases). From germline, CDR1 is SEHNR and CDR2 FQNEAQ (reference sequence). V gave up 1 base and J gave up 8 bases, with 14 bases separating them. This CDR3 region has 14 residues. The CDR3 sequence: CASSLDAGAGGYTF. CDR3 bases: TGTGCCAGCAGCTTAGACGCGGGGGCGGGAGGCTACACCTTC.

This clone was seen a few times. The genes are TRBV24-1 and TRBJ2-2, with D unclear. V shed 6 bases and J shed 5 bases, with 6 bases lying between them. CDR1 is KGHDR and CDR2 is SFDVKD in the germline V gene. The CDR3 contains 12 residues. DNA of the CDR3: TGTGCCACCAGTTCGAGGACCGGGGAGCTGTTTTTT. It specifies CATSSRTGELFF.

The chain has TRBV3-1 (or the pseudogene TRBV3-2) and TRBJ2-7; 7 nucleotides agree with TRBD1. The CDR3 length is 13 residues. V shed 3 bases, J shed 9 bases, and the junction held 8 bases outside the gene matches. Germline V gene lookup returns CDR1 LGHDT and CDR2 YNNKEL (reference sequence). In nucleotides, the CDR3 is TGTGCCAGCAGCCAGGGGACAGTGAGGGGGCAGTACTTC. It specifies CASSQGTVRGQYF.

V gene TRBV7-2 combines with J gene TRBJ2-3; 13 bases match TRBD2. The germline V gene has CDR1 SGHTA and CDR2 FQGNSA. The CDR3 extends over 17 amino acids. V lost 4 bases to trimming and J lost 5 bases; unmatched junction nucleotides: 9. The CDR3 spells CASSSSVGLAGLDTQYF. In nucleotides, the CDR3 is TGTGCCAGCAGCTCTAGTGTGGGACTAGCGGGACTAGATACGCAGTATTTT.

This chain uses TRBV6-1 with TRBJ1-2; tentative D call: TRBD1 (6 bases). In germline, CDR1 is MNHNS, CDR2 SASEGT. V was clipped by 1 base and J by 4 bases, with 16 bases between them. The CDR3 sequence is 16 residues long. CDR3 loop: CASSEGGLTRRYGYTF. CDR3 coding DNA: TGTGCCAGCAGTGAAGGGGGGCTAACCAGACGCTATGGCTACACCTTC.

The chain uses TRBV6-5 and TRBJ2-5, with TRBD2 as a possible D gene (5 bases). Germline loops: CDR1 MNHEY, CDR2 SVGAGI. The CDR3 totals 15 residues. The ends were cut back, 0 bases at V and 2 bases at J, with 10 bases in the middle. Here the CDR3 reads CASSYSVGDQETQYF. CDR3 DNA: TGTGCCAGCAGTTACTCCGTCGGGGATCAAGAGACCCAGTACTTC.

V gene TRBV5-1 combines with J gene TRBJ2-2; 11 nucleotides align to TRBD1. V lost 3 bases and J lost 7; bases outside the gene matches: 8. This CDR3 comprises 16 residues. Germline V gene data show CDR1 as SGHRS and CDR2 as YFSETQ. CDR3 DNA sequence: TGCGCCAGCAGCTCGGCGGGACAGGGGGTGAGCGGGGAGCTGTTTTTT. This codes for CASSSAGQGVSGELFF.

The chain employs TRBV6-6 and TRBJ2-3; 11 nucleotides align to TRBD2. V was pared by 2 bases and J by 1 base, with 2 bases of the junction left unmatched. CDR1 and CDR2 from the germline V gene are MNHNY and SVGAGI (reference sequence). CDR3 length: 16 amino acids. DNA for the CDR3: TGTGCCAGCAGTTACCCGACTAGCGGGGGCACAGATACGCAGTATTTT. Translation: CASSYPTSGGTDTQYF.

V usage is TRBV5-1 and J usage is TRBJ2-5, with 14 positions matching TRBD2. Germline CDR1 reads SGHRS; CDR2 reads YFSETQ. The CDR3 totals 20 residues. After removal of 4 bases from V and 5 bases from J, the junction contained 19 bases not matched to a gene. The CDR3 DNA reads as TGCGCCAGCAGCCTAAGACCGGGACTAGCGGGGGCCCTTACGGTGGAGACCCAGTACTTC. Translating gives CASSLRPGLAGALTVETQYF.

The V gene is TRBV7-2, the J gene TRBJ2-7, with TRBD1 identical over 8 bases. Germline CDR1 is SGHTA and CDR2 is FQGNSA. J was trimmed by 0 bases and V by 4 bases; bases with no gene match: 2. This CDR3 region has 14 residues. In nucleotides, the CDR3 is TGTGCCAGCAGCTGGACAGGGACCTCCTACGAGCAGTACTTC. This gives the protein CASSWTGTSYEQYF.

The chain uses TRBV19 and TRBJ1-2; D uncertain. The CDR3 is 14 residues long. Germline loops: CDR1 LNHDA, CDR2 SQIVND (reference sequence). V lost 1 base and J 4 bases, leaving 10 bases between the germline ends. CDR3 nucleotides: TGTGCCAGTAGTATAGGCAAGCTACCCTATGGCTACACCTTC. It specifies CASSIGKLPYGYTF. Looking up the rest from reference TRBV19 and TRBJ1-2 gives the full variable domain: DGGITQSPKYLFRKEGQNVTLSCEQNLNHDAMYWYRQDPGQGLRLIYYSQIVNDFQKGDIAEGYSVSREKKESFPLTVTSAQKNPTAFYLCASSIGKLPYGYTFGSGTRLTVV.

The V and J genes are TRBV5-1 and TRBJ2-2; 7 nucleotides line up with TRBD2. Germline V gene sequence: CDR1 SGHRS, CDR2 YFSETQ. V lost 4 bases, J lost 5 bases, and 8 bases stayed unmatched. The CDR3 extends over 15 amino acids. The CDR3 DNA is TGCGCCAGCAGCCCCGCGGGGAGGGCGACCGGGGAGCTGTTTTTT. This codes for CASSPAGRATGELFF. Variable domain in full (rest from reference TRBV5-1 and TRBJ2-2): KAGVTQTPRYLIKTRGQQVTLSCSPISGHRSVSWYQQTPGQGLQFLFEYFSETQRNKGNFPGRFSGRQFSNSRSEMNVSTLELGDSALYLCASSPAGRATGELFFGEGSRLTVL.

The chain uses TRBV6-5 and TRBJ1-2; 7 nucleotides align to TRBD1. The CDR3 length is 16 residues. Trimming cost V 4 bases and J 4 bases; bases outside gene matches: 12. Germline CDR1 and CDR2: MNHEY and SVGAGI. CDR3 loop: CASSLRTGDGGYGYTF. The CDR3 coding sequence is TGTGCCAGCAGTTTAAGAACAGGGGACGGAGGCTATGGCTACACCTTC.

The chain uses TRBV6-4 and TRBJ1-2, with TRBD1 identical over 9 bases. Germline-derived CDR1 and CDR2 are MRHNA and SNTAGT. The trim removed 5 bases at V and 2 bases at J, leaving 6 bases unmatched. The CDR3 is 15 residues long. As DNA, the CDR3 is TGTGCCAGCAGTCCCGGGACAGGGCCCAACTATGGCTACACCTTC. Amino acid sequence: CASSPGTGPNYGYTF.

The chain employs TRBV19 and TRBJ1-5; 8 positions agree with TRBD1. The CDR3 length is 14 residues. In germline, CDR1 is LNHDA, CDR2 SQIVND (reference sequence). Losses at the gene ends were 3 bases for V and 7 bases for J; bases not matched to a gene: 5. The chain's CDR3 is CASSIAGGGQPQHF. The CDR3 DNA follows: TGTGCCAGTAGTATTGCAGGGGGCGGACAGCCCCAGCATTTT.

The rearrangement links TRBV29-1 to TRBJ1-1, with unresolved D. Trimming removed 3 bases at V and 0 bases at J, with 11 bases between. The CDR3 covers 14 residues. Germline loops: CDR1 SQVTM, CDR2 ANQGSEA. The chain's CDR3 is CSVDEHPLNTEAFF. The CDR3 bases are TGCAGCGTTGATGAGCACCCGTTGAACACTGAAGCTTTCTTT.

The chain joins TRBV19 to TRBJ1-2; 9 nucleotides agree with TRBD1. The CDR3 runs to 15 residues. CDR1 and CDR2 (germline): LNHDA, SQIVND (reference sequence). Trimming removed 8 bases from V and 9 bases from J; junction bases left unmatched: 16. The CDR3 loop is CASLDYRDRASRYTF. In DNA form, the CDR3 reads TGTGCCAGTTTAGACTACCGGGACAGGGCATCGCGCTACACCTTC.